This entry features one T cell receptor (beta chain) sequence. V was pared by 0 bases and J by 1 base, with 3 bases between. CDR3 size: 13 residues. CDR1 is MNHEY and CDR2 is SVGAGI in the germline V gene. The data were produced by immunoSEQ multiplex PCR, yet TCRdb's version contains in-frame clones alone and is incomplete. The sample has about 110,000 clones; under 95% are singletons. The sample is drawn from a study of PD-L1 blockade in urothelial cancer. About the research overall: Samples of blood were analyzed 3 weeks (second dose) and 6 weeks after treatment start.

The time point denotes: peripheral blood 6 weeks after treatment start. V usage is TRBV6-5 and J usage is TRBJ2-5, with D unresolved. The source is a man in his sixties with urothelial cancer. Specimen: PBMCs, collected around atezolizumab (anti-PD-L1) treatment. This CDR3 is CASSYSRQETQYF. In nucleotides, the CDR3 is TGTGCCAGCAGTTACTCCCGCCAAGAGACCCAGTACTTC.